This T cell receptor beta chain was sequenced for a study of cytomegalovirus exposure and HLA in healthy donors (dated by TCRdb to 2016 to 2017). For the study in its entirety: According to an earlier analysis of 587 of the donors, about 179 million T cells yielded 95 million to 140 million unique TCR beta sequences and about 300 Gb of sequence data. An early release that covered around 590 HLA-typed donors contained about 300 gigabases of sequencing data and about 93 million unique TCR sequences. Of the approximately 370 genotyped donors, 80% to 90% were placed in the genetic ancestry cluster associated with self-reported Caucasian donors. The study aimed to test whether signatures of past pathogen exposure could be identified by cataloging public T cell receptors. The T cell repertoires of under 750 subjects were profiled by immunosequencing and related to cytomegalovirus serostatus. Besides the first cohort of some 670 subjects, a separate validation cohort made up of roughly 120 different subjects was used. To predict cytomegalovirus infection status, the study combined high-throughput TCR immunosequencing, statistical association of individual TCRs with disease status, and machine learning. In a later analysis, previously published TCR beta repertoires from roughly 710 donors were re-analyzed and high-resolution HLA genotyping was added so that TCR occurrence patterns could be studied. In the later analysis, no new phenotypic data were used to find candidate immune exposures; instead, reliance was placed on TCR beta sequences and their occurrence across donors. An earlier analysis of 587 of the donors used high-throughput TCR beta sequencing to judge whether each TCR beta V gene segment behaved as functional or pseudogenic. Donor age, sex, ethnicity and CMV serostatus were collected together with the repertoire data. In a later genetic analysis, genome-wide SNP genotypes for about three fifths of the 666 donors were used, and that subset was treated as a discovery cohort. Every discovery cohort repertoire had been produced on one sequencing platform. HLA typing included class I and class II loci at four-digit resolution. Typing coverage varied by locus: roughly 629-630 donors for A, B, C, DRB1 and DQB1; more than 500 for DQA1; around 570 for DPA1; approximately 470 for DPB1. A few DR-DQ haplotypes were treated as single units for association and clustering because of strong linkage in the cohort. Among 300 to 500 genotyped donors of the cohort, an average of about 240,000 unique TCR beta nucleotide sequences was sequenced per donor, of which 15% to 20% were non-productive. Results the study describes overall, beyond this receptor: V-gene and J-gene trimming of TCR beta chains was associated with a missense DCLRE1C variant in a later genetic analysis, and the association was replicated in an independent cohort. The only immune exposure information available for the cohort was CMV serostatus. In a later analysis, HLA-associated TCR beta chains showed more clonal expansion and lower generation probabilities than non-associated chains that were equally common. In an earlier analysis of about 540 of the donors, most TCR beta V segments were observed in productive rearrangements about 90% or about 30% of the time, broadly matching IMGT annotations. According to a later analysis, most CMV-associated TCR beta chains appeared to be HLA-restricted, and the HLA associations seemed to be driven largely by CMV exposure. Across donors, most TCR sequences were observed very rarely, whereas some public TCRs were present in many individuals. A cluster of highly shared sequence variants was judged likely to be a technical artifact of the sequencing pipeline. Assigning TCR associations to individual alleles was difficult when HLA alleles, especially DR and DQ, strongly co-occurred. In a later genetic analysis, fewer N-insertions in productive TCRs were reported among donors in an Asian-associated ancestry cluster than the approximately 670-donor mean. The earlier analysis of approximately 560 of the donors excluded 15 to 20 rarely observed V segments, including chromosome 9 orphons, because counts were too low. According to a later analysis, TCR association rates differed among HLA loci, with DRB1 alleles showing the most associated TCRs and HLA-C alleles showing the fewest. At a false discovery rate of 0.05, a later analysis linked around 17,000 TCR beta sequences to specific HLA alleles. A further reported finding was that TCR beta sequences accurately predicted the HLA-A and HLA-B alleles for most subjects in the first cohort. Correlated functional status among segregating V segments might be attributable to linkage disequilibrium, but an unknown experimental factor could not be ruled out. The authors suggested that the approach could potentially be generalized to other disease states and immunological phenotypes. According to a later analysis, parvovirus B19, influenza, CMV and Epstein-Barr virus appeared linked to several top co-occurrence clusters. Roughly uniform sequencing depth across donors was assumed in presence/absence analyses, although this assumption may not hold. A few of the identified cytomegalovirus-associated TCR beta chains were confirmed in vitro to be specific for cytomegalovirus antigens. In this cohort, only TCR beta chains were sequenced, and detectable features were limited by the absence of alpha or paired-chain data. Cytomegalovirus status was reported to be diagnosed by the classifier with high specificity and sensitivity in both the original and validation cohorts. Because HLA typing was missing for some donors at each locus, association tests included only the typed subset. The study listed approximately 160 TCR beta chains as associated with cytomegalovirus.

In total, fewer than 750 healthy bone marrow donors made up the cohort. Cohort members were all nominally healthy when sampled, although unrecorded immune exposures were likely present. The donor was CMV seronegative and was included in the group of around 320 seronegative cohort members. Every donor gave a peripheral blood sample, and the peripheral blood mononuclear cells from that sample were used for TCR beta sequencing. Genomic DNA extraction from the blood cell samples was performed with the Qiagen DNeasy Blood Extraction Kit. On this clone: Its antigen is not yet known. Base qualities are not at hand, and no much larger clone is one base apart.

The library relied on the immunoSEQ multiplex PCR assay. The multiplex PCR relied on a mix of 60 forward primers for TCR Vbeta segments and 13 reverse primers for TCR Jbeta segments. The CDR3 region of rearranged TCR beta genes was amplified from genomic DNA by a multiplex PCR assay. On the Illumina HiSeq System, the amplified TCR beta libraries were sequenced as 87-base-pair reads. Per the authors' processing: In a later analysis, tens of millions of unique TCR beta chains were counted across the 650 to 750 repertoires, and roughly 11 million of these chains were shared by at least two donors. A nearest-neighbor algorithm error-corrected the raw reads and collapsed the reads into unique sequences, merging closely related sequences to remove PCR and sequencing errors. CDR3 sequences were aligned to IMGT reference sequences to assign V, D and J gene segments. For a sequence to be retained, at least a six-nucleotide match to both a V gene segment and a J gene segment was required. Rearrangements were called productive when the CDR3 lacked stop codons and stayed in frame with V and J; all others were non-productive. Following IMGT convention, CDR3 was defined as the stretch from the second conserved V-encoded cysteine to the conserved J-encoded phenylalanine. In an earlier analysis of roughly 610 of the donors, sequences lacking an unambiguous match to a single V gene segment were excluded. In an earlier analysis of about 590 of the donors, a V segment was called functional when productive rearrangements were above 56.7%, and segregating when the standard deviation between donors exceeded 5%. A statistical classification framework was built for diagnosing cytomegalovirus status from the catalog of TCR beta chain sequences. In a later analysis, TCR nucleotide sequences were compared against IMGT/GENE-DB human TR gene sequences so that V and J genes could be assigned. A later analysis assigned CDR3 sequences and most-parsimonious VDJ recombination scenarios with the TCRdist pipeline. In a later analysis, every TCR beta chain was defined by the combination of its CDR3 amino acid sequence and its V-gene family, and reads without a unique V-gene family were dropped. A later analysis removed 592 highly shared, low-generation-probability nucleotide sequences to deal with suspected cross-contamination and a sequencing artifact. For each public chain, a later analysis derived a clonal expansion index from normalized ranks of inferred template counts within each repertoire. Generation probabilities in a later analysis came from a VDJ recombination model fitted to out-of-frame rearrangements, and those results were checked against IGoR. Hypergeometric tests were used in a later analysis to score TCR-TCR, TCR-HLA and TCR-CMV co-occurrence, with a repertoire-size bias correction applied to the TCR pairs. To estimate false discovery rates, a later analysis permuted the HLA or CMV assignments 20 times. In a later analysis, co-occurring TCRs were grouped using DBSCAN, and TCRdist sequence similarity was added for clustering within HLA-allele-positive subsets. Repertoires with fewer than 30,000 or more than 120,000 public chains were left out of co-occurrence clustering, as were about 5 repertoires with anomalous nucleotide sharing. Drawn from immuneACCESS, this table holds only the in-frame rearrangements with V and J called that TCRdb kept. Clones are partly lost; checked studies trace under half to an unresolved V gene and leave the rest unexplained. The V and J calls and clone size come from that table; D and trimming were worked out from the DNA. The sample table holds roughly 150,000 clones, of which nearly 80% were seen once. Approximately 15% of the sample belongs to the ten largest clones.

The specimen sequenced was PBMCs. This sequence originates from a woman aged 40 to 50 in good health and CMV-seronegative.

The CDR3 is CAWKATGAKKLFF. The DNA is TGTGCCTGGAAGGCGACAGGGGCGAAAAAACTGTTTTTT. Recombination linked TRBV30 to TRBJ1-4, with 8 central nucleotides matching TRBD1. The CDR3 runs 13 amino acids, cysteine and phenylalanine included. The retained sequence is limited to the CDR3, 39 bases, with the frame set at the first base. Compared with germline, V lacks 4 bases and J lacks 9 bases; bases without a gene match: 7. Reading the germline V gene (reference sequence) gives CDR1 GTSNPN and CDR2 SVGIG.